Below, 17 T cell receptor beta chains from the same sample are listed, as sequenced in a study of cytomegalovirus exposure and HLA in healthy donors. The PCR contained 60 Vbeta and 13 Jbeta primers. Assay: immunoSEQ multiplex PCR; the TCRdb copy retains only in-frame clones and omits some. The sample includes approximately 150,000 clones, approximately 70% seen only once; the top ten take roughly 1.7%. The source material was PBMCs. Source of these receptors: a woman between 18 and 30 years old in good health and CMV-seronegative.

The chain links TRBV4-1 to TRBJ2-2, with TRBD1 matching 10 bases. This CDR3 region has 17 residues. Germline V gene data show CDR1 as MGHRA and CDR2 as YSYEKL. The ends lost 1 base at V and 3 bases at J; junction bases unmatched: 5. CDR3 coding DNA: TGCGCCAGCAGCCAAGGACAGGGGGCTCCGGACACCGGGGAGCTGTTTTTT. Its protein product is CASSQGQGAPDTGELFF.

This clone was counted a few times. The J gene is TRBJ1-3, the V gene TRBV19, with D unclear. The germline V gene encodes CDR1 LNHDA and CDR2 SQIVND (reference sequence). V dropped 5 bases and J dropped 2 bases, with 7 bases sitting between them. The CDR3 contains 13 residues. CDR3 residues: CASSRTAGNTIYF. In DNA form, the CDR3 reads TGTGCCAGTAGTCGGACTGCTGGAAACACCATATATTTT.

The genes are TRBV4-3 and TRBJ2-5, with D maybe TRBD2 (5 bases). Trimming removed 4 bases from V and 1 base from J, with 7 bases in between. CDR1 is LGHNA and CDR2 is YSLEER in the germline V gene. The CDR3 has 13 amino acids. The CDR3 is CASSPGIQETQYF. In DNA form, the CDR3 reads TGCGCCAGCAGCCCCGGGATCCAAGAGACCCAGTACTTC.

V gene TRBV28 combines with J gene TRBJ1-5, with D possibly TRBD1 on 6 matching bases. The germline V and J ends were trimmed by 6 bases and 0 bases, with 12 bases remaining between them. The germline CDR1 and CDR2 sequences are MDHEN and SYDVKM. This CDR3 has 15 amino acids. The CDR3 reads CASSTGQYSNQPQHF. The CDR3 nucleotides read TGTGCCAGCAGCACTGGACAGTATAGCAATCAGCCCCAGCATTTT. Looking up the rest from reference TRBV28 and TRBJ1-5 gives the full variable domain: DVKVTQSSRYLVKRTGEKVFLECVQDMDHENMFWYRQDPGLGLRLIYFSYDVKMKEKGDIPEGYSVSREKKERFSLILESASTNQTSMYLCASSTGQYSNQPQHFGDGTRLSIL.

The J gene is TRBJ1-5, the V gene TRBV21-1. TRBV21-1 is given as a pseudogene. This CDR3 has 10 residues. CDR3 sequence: CASSPRPQHF. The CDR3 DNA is TGTGCCAGCAGCCCTAGGCCCCAGCATTTT.

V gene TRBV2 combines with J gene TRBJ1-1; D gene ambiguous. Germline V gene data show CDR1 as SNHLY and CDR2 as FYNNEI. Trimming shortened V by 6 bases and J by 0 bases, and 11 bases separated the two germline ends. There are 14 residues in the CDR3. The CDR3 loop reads CASRTREMNTEAFF. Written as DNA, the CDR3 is TGTGCCAGCAGGACCCGGGAGATGAACACTGAAGCTTTCTTT.

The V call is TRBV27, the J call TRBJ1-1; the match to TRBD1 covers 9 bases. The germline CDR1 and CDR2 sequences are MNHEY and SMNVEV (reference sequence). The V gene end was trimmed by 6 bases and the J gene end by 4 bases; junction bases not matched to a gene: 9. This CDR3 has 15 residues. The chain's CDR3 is CASRGTGIMGTEAFF. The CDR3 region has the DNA TGTGCCAGCAGGGGGACAGGGATAATGGGCACTGAAGCTTTCTTT.

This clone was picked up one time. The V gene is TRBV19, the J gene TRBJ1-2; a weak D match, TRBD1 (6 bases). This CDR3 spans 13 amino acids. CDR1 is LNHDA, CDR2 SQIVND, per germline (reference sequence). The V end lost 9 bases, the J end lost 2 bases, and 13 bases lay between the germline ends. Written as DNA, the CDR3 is TGTGCCAGCCGAGACAGGTCGAACTATGGCTACACCTTC. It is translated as CASRDRSNYGYTF.

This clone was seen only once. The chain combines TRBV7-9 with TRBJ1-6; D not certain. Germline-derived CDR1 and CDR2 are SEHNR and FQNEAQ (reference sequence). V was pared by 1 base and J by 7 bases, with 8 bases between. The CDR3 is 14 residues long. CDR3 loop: CASSLVGMNSPLHF. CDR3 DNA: TGTGCCAGCAGCTTAGTCGGGATGAATTCACCCCTCCACTTT.

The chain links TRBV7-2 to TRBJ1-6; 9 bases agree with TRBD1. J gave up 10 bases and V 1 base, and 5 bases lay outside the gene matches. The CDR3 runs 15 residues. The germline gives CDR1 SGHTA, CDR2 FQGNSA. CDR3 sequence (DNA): TGTGCCAGCAGCTTAGAAGGGACAGGGTACTCACCCCTCCACTTT. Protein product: CASSLEGTGYSPLHF.

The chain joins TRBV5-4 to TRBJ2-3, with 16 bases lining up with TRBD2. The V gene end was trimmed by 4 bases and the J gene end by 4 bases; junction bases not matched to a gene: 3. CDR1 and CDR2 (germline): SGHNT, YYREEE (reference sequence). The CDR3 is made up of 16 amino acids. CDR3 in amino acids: CASSGGTSGGADTQYF. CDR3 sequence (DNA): TGTGCCAGCAGCGGGGGGACTAGCGGGGGGGCAGATACGCAGTATTTT.

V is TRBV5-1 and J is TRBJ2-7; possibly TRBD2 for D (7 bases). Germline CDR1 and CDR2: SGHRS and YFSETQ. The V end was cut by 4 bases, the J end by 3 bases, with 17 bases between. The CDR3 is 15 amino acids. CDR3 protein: CASSQWAGAVYEQYF. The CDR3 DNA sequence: TGCGCCAGCAGCCAATGGGCGGGGGCAGTCTACGAGCAGTACTTC.

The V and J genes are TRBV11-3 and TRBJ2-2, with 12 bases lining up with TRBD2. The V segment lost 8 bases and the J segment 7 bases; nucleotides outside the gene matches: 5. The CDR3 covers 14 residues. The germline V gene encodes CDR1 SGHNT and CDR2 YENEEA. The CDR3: CASQGLAGIGELFF. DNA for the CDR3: TGTGCCAGCCAGGGACTAGCGGGTATCGGGGAGCTGTTTTTT.

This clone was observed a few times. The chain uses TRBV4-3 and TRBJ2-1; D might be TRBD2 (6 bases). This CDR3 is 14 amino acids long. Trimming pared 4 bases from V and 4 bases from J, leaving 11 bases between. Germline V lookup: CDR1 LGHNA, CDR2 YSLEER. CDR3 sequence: CASSPGRTYNEQFF. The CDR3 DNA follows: TGCGCCAGCAGCCCTGGGAGGACATACAATGAGCAGTTCTTC.

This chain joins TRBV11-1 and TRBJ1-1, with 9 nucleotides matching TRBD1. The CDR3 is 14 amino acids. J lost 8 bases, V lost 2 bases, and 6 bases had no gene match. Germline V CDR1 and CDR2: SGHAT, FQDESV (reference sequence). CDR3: CASSLYGTGNEAFF. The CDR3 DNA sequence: TGTGCCAGCAGCTTATATGGGACAGGGAACGAAGCTTTCTTT.

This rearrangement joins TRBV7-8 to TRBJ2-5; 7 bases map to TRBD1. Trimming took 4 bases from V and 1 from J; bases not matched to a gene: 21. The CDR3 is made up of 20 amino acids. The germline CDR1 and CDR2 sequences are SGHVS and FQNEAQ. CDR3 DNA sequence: TGTGCCAGCAGCTCGATCCGGGACAGCTATTTACCACCTACCCAAGAGACCCAGTACTTC. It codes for CASSSIRDSYLPPTQETQYF.

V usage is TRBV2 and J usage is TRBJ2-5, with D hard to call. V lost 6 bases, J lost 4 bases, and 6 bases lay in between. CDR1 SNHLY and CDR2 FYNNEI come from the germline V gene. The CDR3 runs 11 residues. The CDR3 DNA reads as TGTGCCAGCAGGCTTAGAGAGACCCAGTACTTC. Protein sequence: CASRLRETQYF.